This is a list of T cell receptor beta chains from one sample in a study of CD8+CD57+ T cells in acquired aplastic anemia. One entry per CDR3 protein results from TCRdb running MiXCR on the reads. The sample has some 200,000 distinct CDR3 sequences; 48% are singletons. What was sequenced was sorted CD4+, CD8+, or CD8+CD57+ T cells (not recorded which) from PBMCs. These receptors were collected from a human donor with aplastic anemia. Each CDR3 is given with its conserved first and last residue. D genes are given only for firm matches. A clone size is listed for some rows: how often the clone was seen (once, few, many), or a class if it is expanded.

V	size	J	D	CDR3	DNA
TRBV20-1	-	TRBJ2-5	-	CSVRRPQETQYF	TGCAGTGTACGGCGGCCTCAAGAGACCCAGTACTTC
TRBV2	-	TRBJ2-5	-	CASSWGQQETQYF	TGTGCCAGCAGCTGGGGACAACAAGAGACCCAGTACTTC
TRBV7-9	many	TRBJ1-1	-	CASSSDTAAFF	TGTGCCAGCAGCTCGGACACGGCAGCTTTCTTT
TRBV5-1	many	TRBJ2-4	TRBD2	CASSFGTSGNGVRNIQYF	TGCGCCAGCAGCTTCGGGACTAGCGGGAACGGGGTTAGAAACATTCAGTACTTC
TRBV2	-	TRBJ1-6	-	CASSEARTANSPLHF	TGTGCCAGCAGTGAAGCCCGGACGGCTAATTCACCCCTCCACTTT
TRBV13	few	TRBJ1-2	-	CASSLSTVHGYTF	TGTGCCAGCAGCTTATCGACAGTACATGGCTACACCTTC
TRBV5-1	many	TRBJ2-7	-	CASSLAKGEQYF	TGCGCCAGCAGCTTGGCCAAGGGCGAGCAGTACTTC
TRBV5-1	-	TRBJ2-1	-	CASSLAAGLNKQFF	TGTGCCAGCAGCTTGGCCGCGGGCCTCAATAAGCAGTTCTTC
TRBV19	-	TRBJ2-5	-	CASSMARRETQYF	TGTGCCAGTAGTATGGCTCGCCGGGAGACCCAGTACTTC
TRBV2	-	TRBJ1-2	TRBD1	CASISDRGNGYTF	TGTGCCAGCATTTCCGACAGGGGCAATGGCTACACCTTC
TRBV3-1	many	TRBJ2-1	TRBD1	CASSPDRESEQFF	TGTGCCAGCAGCCCGGACAGGGAAAGCGAGCAGTTCTTC
TRBV7-2	few	TRBJ1-6	-	CASSLGKTGGPLHF	TGTGCCAGCAGCTTAGGGAAGACAGGAGGGCCCCTCCACTTT